Shown below are 23 T cell receptor beta chains from a single sample sequenced in a study of Tregs in tolerant kidney transplant recipients. This table comes from immunoSEQ multiplex PCR, and its TCRdb copy is limited to in-frame clones, with some not included. Its listing shows approximately 31,000 clones. The source was CD8+ T cells from blood, collected before the transplant. The origin of the receptors is a human donor who received a combined kidney and bone marrow transplant.

Remarks on this clone: Read sequence stops 3 residues before the CDR3 end, and the germline J gene provides the missing end. The chain joins TRBV7-2 to TRBJ1-4; no clear D gene. The CDR3 loop spans 13 amino acids. V was trimmed by 9 bases and J by 9 bases, leaving 17 bases between them. The germline V gene encodes CDR1 SGHTA and CDR2 FQGNSA. The CDR3: CARTAVWSKKLFF. The DNA read from the CDR3 is TGTGCCAGAACAGCCGTTTGGTCGAAAAAA.

Measured by frequency, this clone is medium-sized (0.01 to 0.1%). Read data end 3 residues before the CDR3 end; the end is taken from the germline J gene. This rearrangement joins TRBV4-2 to TRBJ2-4; TRBD2 agrees at 14 bases. With V trimmed by 4 bases and J by 1 base, 15 bases remained unmatched. The CDR3 loop spans 21 amino acids. The germline gives CDR1 LGHNA, CDR2 YNFKEQ. This chain's CDR3 is CASSPQVAGTSGSWAKNIQYF. The CDR3 bases that were read are TGTGCCAGCAGCCCGCAGGTGGCCGGGACTAGCGGGAGTTGGGCCAAAAACATT.

To note about this clone: The read comes to an end 3 residues before the CDR3 does, leaving the germline J gene to fill in the end. V gene TRBV2 combines with J gene TRBJ2-5; D is undetermined. Per the germline V gene, CDR1 is SNHLY and CDR2 is FYNNEI. V was pared by 5 bases and J by 5 bases, with 6 bases between. The CDR3 contains 11 residues. CDR3 amino acids: CASSLRETQYF. CDR3 DNA, as far as it was read: TGTGCCAGCAGTTTGAGGGAGACC.

A word on this clone: The CDR3 goes on 3 residues after the read ends, and that part is filled in from the germline J gene. The chain joins TRBV18 to TRBJ2-1; 11 bases are shared with TRBD2. V lost 0 bases, J lost 7 bases, and 8 bases stayed unmatched. The CDR3 length is 17 residues. The V gene's germline CDR1 is KGHSH and CDR2 LQKENI. The CDR3 protein is CASSPPALAGVFNEQFF. The covered CDR3 bases are TGTGCCAGCTCACCACCGGCACTAGCGGGAGTATTTAATGAG.

Concerning this clone: From the germline J gene comes the end of the CDR3, since the read stops 3 residues before it. V is TRBV5-6 and J is TRBJ1-1; no clear D gene. The germline V gene has CDR1 SGHDT and CDR2 YYEEEE. CDR3 length equals 15 residues. V was cut by 0 bases and J by 5 bases, with 14 bases left in between. The part of the CDR3 DNA that was read is TGTGCCAGCAGCTTGGAAGCAGACGGAGGGACTGAA. Translated, it gives CASSLEADGGTE. The entire CDR3 is CASSLEADGGTEAFF.

As regards this clone: The read stops 3 residues short of the end of the CDR3; the missing end is completed from the germline J gene. This chain connects TRBV7-6 to TRBJ2-7; 10 nucleotides match TRBD2. This CDR3 is built from 17 residues. Trimming at V came to 5 bases and at J to 2 bases, leaving 12 bases not matched to a gene. Germline V lookup: CDR1 SGHVS, CDR2 FNYEAQ. The covered CDR3 bases are TGTGCCAGCAGCCTAGGTTCGGCTAGCGGGGGCCCCTACGAG. This codes for CASSLGSASGGPYE. The full CDR3 sequence reads CASSLGSASGGPYEQYF.

Of note for this clone: The read ends 3 residues early relative to the CDR3; the germline J gene fills the gap. The chain joins TRBV19 to TRBJ2-4; 10 nucleotides align to TRBD1. Germline V gives CDR1 LNHDA, CDR2 SQIVND (reference sequence). Unmatched junction bases numbered 13, after V lost 5 bases and J lost 0 bases. The CDR3 is 19 residues long. The chain's CDR3 is CASSPRQGAETLAKNIQYF. The CDR3 bases that were read are TGTGCCAGTAGTCCCAGACAGGGGGCAGAGACTCTAGCCAAAAACATT. Full variable domain (missing parts from reference TRBV19 and TRBJ2-4): DGGITQSPKYLFRKEGQNVTLSCEQNLNHDAMYWYRQDPGQGLRLIYYSQIVNDFQKGDIAEGYSVSREKKESFPLTVTSAQKNPTAFYLCASSPRQGAETLAKNIQYFGAGTRLSVL.

Remarks on this clone: The read stops 3 residues short of the end of the CDR3; the missing end is completed from the germline J gene. The rearrangement joins TRBV19 to TRBJ1-1; no clear D. V lost 4 bases, J lost 7 bases, and 4 bases lay in between. Germline CDR1 reads LNHDA; CDR2 reads SQIVND (reference sequence). The CDR3 totals 10 residues. The CDR3 reads CASSNSEAFF. Incomplete CDR3 DNA: TGTGCCAGTAGTAATAGTGAA. Variable domain in full (rest from reference TRBV19 and TRBJ1-1): DGGITQSPKYLFRKEGQNVTLSCEQNLNHDAMYWYRQDPGQGLRLIYYSQIVNDFQKGDIAEGYSVSREKKESFPLTVTSAQKNPTAFYLCASSNSEAFFGQGTRLTVV.

About this clone itself: With the read ending 3 residues before the CDR3 end, the germline J gene is used to fill in that end. This chain connects TRBV11-2 to TRBJ2-1; D is uncertain. There are 15 residues in the CDR3. Germline CDR1 is SGHAT and CDR2 is FQNNGV. The V end lost 7 bases, the J end lost 8 bases, and 21 bases lay between the germline ends. The CDR3 is CASKPPWAMGHEQFF. The covered CDR3 bases are TGTGCCAGCAAGCCCCCGTGGGCTATGGGCCATGAG.

Of note for this clone: The CDR3 end is not reached by the read, which stops 3 residues before it; the germline J gene fills it in. The J gene is TRBJ2-1, the V gene TRBV19; TRBD2 matches 7 bases. V gave up 0 bases and J gave up 6 bases; unmatched junction bases: 5. Germline V gene sequence: CDR1 LNHDA, CDR2 SQIVND (reference sequence). This CDR3 has 15 amino acids. The sequenced part of the CDR3 DNA is TGTGCCAGTAGTATAGATCAGCGCGGGGGCAATGAG. Translated: CASSIDQRGGNE. The whole CDR3 protein reads CASSIDQRGGNEQFF.

Of note for this clone: From the germline J gene comes the end of the CDR3, since the read stops 3 residues before it. J is TRBJ1-3 and V is TRBV6-8; a possible D gene is TRBD1 (6 bases). Trimming removed 6 bases at V and 0 bases at J, with 12 bases between. The CDR3 length is 15 residues. Germline values: CDR1 MNHGY, CDR2 SAAAGT. CDR3 DNA, as far as it was read: TGTGCCAGCAGCGACCGGACAGCCTCTGGAAACACC. Its protein product is CASSDRTASGNT. The complete CDR3 reads CASSDRTASGNTIYF.

As for this clone: The read finishes 3 residues shy of the CDR3 end, and the germline J gene is used to complete it. The genes are TRBV2 and TRBJ2-3, with 8 bases fitting TRBD2. The V gene end was trimmed by 11 bases and the J gene end by 5 bases; junction bases not matched to a gene: 15. The CDR3 extends over 15 amino acids. The germline gives CDR1 SNHLY, CDR2 FYNNEI. CDR3 bases read: TGTGCCGCCCTTAGGGGCGGGGGGACAATAGATACG. This translates into CAALRGGGTIDT. The full CDR3 reads CAALRGGGTIDTQYF.

A note on this clone: The read comes to an end 3 residues before the CDR3 does, leaving the germline J gene to fill in the end. The V and J genes are TRBV7-9 and TRBJ1-3; tentatively, D is TRBD1 (6 bases). From germline, CDR1 is SEHNR and CDR2 FQNEAQ (reference sequence). The V and J ends lost 7 bases and 1 base respectively, with 11 bases between them. The CDR3 contains 14 residues. The CDR3 sequence: CASNHQGSGNTIYF. CDR3 DNA (partial): TGTGCCAGCAACCATCAGGGGTCTGGAAACACC.

Details on this clone: The read is 3 residues too short to cover the CDR3 end, so that end is filled in from the germline J gene. The chain combines TRBV6-2 or TRBV6-3 with TRBJ2-2, with a weak D call TRBD1 (5 bases). CDR3 length: 14 residues. The V gene lost 0 bases and the J gene lost 7 bases, with 9 bases spanning the gap. CDR1 MNHEY and CDR2 SVGEGT come from the germline V gene. The CDR3 protein is CASSYSWGFGELFF. The sequenced CDR3 bases are TGTGCCAGCAGTTACTCCTGGGGCTTCGGGGAG.

Of note for this clone: With the read ending 3 residues before the CDR3 end, the germline J gene is used to fill in that end. The chain combines TRBV6-2 or TRBV6-3 with TRBJ1-5, with 9 bases aligning to TRBD1. The CDR3 has 17 residues. Germline CDR1 reads MNHEY; CDR2 reads SVGEGT. The junction had 12 bases not matched to a gene; V was cut back by 2 bases and J by 7 bases. The chain's CDR3 is CASSYAGGTGTRQPQHF. Partial CDR3 DNA: TGTGCCAGCAGTTACGCGGGAGGGACAGGGACACGGCAGCCC.

In regard to this clone: With the read ending 3 residues before the CDR3 end, the germline J gene is used to fill in that end. V and J are TRBV30 and TRBJ2-7; D is ambiguous. Trimming stripped 8 bases from V and 0 bases from J, with 11 bases between. The CDR3 has 12 residues. The germline CDR1 and CDR2 sequences are GTSNPN and SVGIG (reference sequence). Partial CDR3 DNA: TGTGCCGCGGCAGCGAGCTCCTACGAG. Translation gives CAAAASSYE. The whole CDR3 sequence reads CAAAASSYEQYF.

Of note for this clone: The read terminates 3 residues ahead of where the CDR3 ends, so the germline J gene completes it. The chain uses TRBV19 and TRBJ1-5; tentative D call: TRBD1 (5 bases). CDR1 and CDR2 (germline): LNHDA, SQIVND (reference sequence). Trimming shortened V by 2 bases and J by 5 bases, and 19 bases separated the two germline ends. The length of the CDR3 is 17 residues. CDR3 region: CASSIPRTRVGDQPQHF. The CDR3 DNA, read in part, is TGTGCCAGTAGTATACCCCGTACCCGCGTAGGGGATCAGCCC.

Regarding this clone: The CDR3 end falls 3 residues outside the read, so it is completed with the germline J gene. The chain carries TRBV6-2 or TRBV6-3 and TRBJ2-7; 8 bases line up with TRBD2. The CDR3 has 17 residues. V was pared by 5 bases and J by 3 bases, with 15 bases of the junction left unmatched. Germline-derived CDR1 and CDR2 are MNHEY and SVGEGT. CDR3 amino acids: CASSPLRAGGPYYEQYF. CDR3 bases read: TGTGCCAGCAGTCCCTTAAGGGCGGGAGGCCCCTACTACGAG.

Notes on this clone: The read ends 3 residues before the CDR3 terminus; that terminus is restored from the germline J gene. The chain combines TRBV7-2 with TRBJ2-7, with 7 bases identical to TRBD2. The CDR3 length is 14 residues. CDR1 and CDR2 (germline): SGHTA, FQGNSA. V lost 8 bases and J lost 1; bases outside the gene matches: 8. CDR3: CASVEASGSYEQYF. The sequenced CDR3 bases are TGTGCCAGCGTCGAGGCTAGCGGTTCCTACGAG.

Concerning this clone: Read sequence stops 3 residues before the CDR3 end, and the germline J gene provides the missing end. The chain uses TRBV20-1 and TRBJ1-5, with 9 positions matching TRBD1. CDR3 length: 13 amino acids. The V segment lost 3 bases and the J segment 7 bases; nucleotides outside the gene matches: 4. From germline, CDR1 is DFQATT and CDR2 SNEGSKA (reference sequence). The CDR3 bases that were read are TGCAGTGCTAGTGAGACAGGGGGACAGCCC. This encodes CSASETGGQP. The full CDR3 protein is CSASETGGQPQHF.

About this clone: With the read ending 3 residues before the CDR3 end, the germline J gene is used to fill in that end. The chain recombines TRBV13 with TRBJ2-1; TRBD2 aligns across 8 bases. V lost 1 base to trimming and J lost 2 bases; unmatched junction nucleotides: 1. The CDR3 runs to 15 residues. Germline CDR1 is PRHDT and CDR2 is FYEKMQ (reference sequence). CDR3 DNA, as far as it was read: TGTGCCAGCAGCTTAGCTAGCGGGCCCTACAATGAG. It is translated as CASSLASGPYNE. The CDR3, in full, reads CASSLASGPYNEQFF.

A note on this clone: The read ends 3 residues before the CDR3 terminus; that terminus is restored from the germline J gene. The V and J genes are TRBV6-2 or TRBV6-3 and TRBJ2-4, with 7 bases lining up with TRBD1. Germline-derived CDR1 and CDR2 are MNHEY and SVGEGT. The CDR3 covers 17 residues. The trim removed 2 bases at V and 0 bases at J, leaving 7 bases unmatched. The covered CDR3 bases are TGTGCCAGCAGTTACGGGGGTGACAGGGTAGCCAAAAACATT. This encodes CASSYGGDRVAKNI. The full CDR3 reads CASSYGGDRVAKNIQYF.

Regarding this clone: The CDR3 end is not reached by the read, which stops 3 residues before it; the germline J gene fills it in. V usage is TRBV23-1 and J usage is TRBJ1-2; D is unresolved. TRBV23-1 is assigned to the ORF class and has an uncertain function. The CDR3 extends over 15 amino acids. V was pared by 3 bases and J by 4 bases, with 15 bases between. The CDR3 reads CASSQPPRLFYGYTF. Partial CDR3 DNA: TGCGCCAGCAGTCAGCCGCCCCGACTATTCTATGGC.